Shown below are 3 T cell receptor beta chains from a single sample sequenced in a study of cytomegalovirus exposure and HLA in healthy donors. The study ran its PCR with 60 Vbeta and 13 Jbeta primers. The repertoire was sequenced with immunoSEQ multiplex PCR; TCRdb's copy has only in-frame clones and lacks some. Among 99,000 or so clones listed, over 9.5% were seen once. The sequencing input was PBMCs. The receptors shown here come from a man aged 35 to 55 in good health and CMV-seropositive.

This clone has a handful of counts. The genes are TRBV5-4 and TRBJ2-1; maybe TRBD2 (5 bases). Per the germline V gene, CDR1 is SGHNT and CDR2 is YYREEE (reference sequence). The V end was cut by 4 bases, the J end by 6 bases, with 14 bases between. CDR3 length: 14 amino acids. The CDR3 spells CASSPRGMGNEQFF. CDR3 nucleotides: TGTGCCAGCAGCCCCAGAGGGATGGGCAATGAGCAGTTCTTC.

This chain joins TRBV6-1 and TRBJ2-7; 7 bases match TRBD2. The germline CDR1 and CDR2 sequences are MNHNS and SASEGT. Trimming took 0 bases from V and 4 from J; bases not matched to a gene: 12. The CDR3 loop spans 17 amino acids. The CDR3 region is CASSEAVGLDGRYEQYF. The CDR3 DNA reads as TGTGCCAGCAGTGAAGCCGTAGGACTAGATGGGCGGTACGAGCAGTACTTC.

This chain uses TRBV4-2 with TRBJ1-2; 10 nucleotides match TRBD1. The germline V gene has CDR1 LGHNA and CDR2 YNFKEQ. The CDR3 loop spans 18 amino acids. V was clipped by 3 bases and J by 4 bases; unmatched bases: 14. The CDR3 coding sequence is TGTGCCAGCAGCCAGGGTTACCTCGGGACAGGGGTAAGCTATGGCTACACCTTC. Its protein product is CASSQGYLGTGVSYGYTF.